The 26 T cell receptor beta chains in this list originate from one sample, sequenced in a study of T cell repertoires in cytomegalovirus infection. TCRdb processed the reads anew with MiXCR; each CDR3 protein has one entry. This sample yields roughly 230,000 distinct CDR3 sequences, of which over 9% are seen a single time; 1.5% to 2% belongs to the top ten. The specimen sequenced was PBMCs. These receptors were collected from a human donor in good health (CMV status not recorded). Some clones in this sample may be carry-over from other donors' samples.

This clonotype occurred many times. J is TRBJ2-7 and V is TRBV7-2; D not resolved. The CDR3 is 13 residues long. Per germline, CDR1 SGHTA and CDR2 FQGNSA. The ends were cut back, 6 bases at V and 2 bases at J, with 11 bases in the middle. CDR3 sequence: CASSPAGPYEQYF. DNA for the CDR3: TGTGCCAGCAGTCCGGCCGGGCCCTACGAGCAGTACTTC.

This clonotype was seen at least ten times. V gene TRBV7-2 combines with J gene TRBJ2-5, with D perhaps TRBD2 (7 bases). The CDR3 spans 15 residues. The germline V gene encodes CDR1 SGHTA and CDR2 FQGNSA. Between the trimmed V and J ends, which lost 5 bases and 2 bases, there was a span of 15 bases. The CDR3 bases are TGTGCCAGCAGCCCTTCGGGGGGCAGACAAGAGACCCAGTACTTC. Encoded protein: CASSPSGGRQETQYF. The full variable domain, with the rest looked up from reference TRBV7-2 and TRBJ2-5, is GAGVSQSPSNKVTEKGKDVELRCDPISGHTALYWYRQSLGQGLEFLIYFQGNSAPDKSGLPSDRFSAERTGGSVSTLTIQRTQQEDSAVYLCASSPSGGRQETQYFGPGTRLLVL.

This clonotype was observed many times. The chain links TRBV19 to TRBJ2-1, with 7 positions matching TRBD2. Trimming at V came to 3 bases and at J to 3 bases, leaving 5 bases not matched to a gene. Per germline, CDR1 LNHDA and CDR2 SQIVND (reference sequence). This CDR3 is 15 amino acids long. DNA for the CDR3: TGTGCCAGTAGTATGGGCGGGAGCGGCTACAATGAGCAGTTCTTC. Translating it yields CASSMGGSGYNEQFF.

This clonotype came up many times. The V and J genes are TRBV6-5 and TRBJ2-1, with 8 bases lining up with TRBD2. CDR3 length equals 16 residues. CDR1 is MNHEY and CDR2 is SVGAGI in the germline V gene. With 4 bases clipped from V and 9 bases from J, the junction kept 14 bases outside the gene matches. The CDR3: CASSSEEAGVTSEQFF. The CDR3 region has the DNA TGTGCCAGCAGTTCCGAGGAAGCGGGGGTAACAAGTGAGCAGTTCTTC.

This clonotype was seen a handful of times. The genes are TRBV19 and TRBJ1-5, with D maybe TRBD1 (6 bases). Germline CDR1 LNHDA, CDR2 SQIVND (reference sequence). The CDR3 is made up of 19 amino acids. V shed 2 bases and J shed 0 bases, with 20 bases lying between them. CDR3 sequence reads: CASSIPRSGEMDSNQPQHF. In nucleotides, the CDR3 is TGTGCCAGTAGTATACCCAGGTCAGGGGAAATGGATAGCAATCAGCCCCAGCATTTT.

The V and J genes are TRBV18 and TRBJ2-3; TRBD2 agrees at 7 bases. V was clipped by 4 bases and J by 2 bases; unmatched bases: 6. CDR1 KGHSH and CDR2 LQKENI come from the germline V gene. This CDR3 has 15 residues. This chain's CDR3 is CASSQRLAFTDTQYF. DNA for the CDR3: TGTGCCAGCTCACAGAGACTAGCCTTCACAGATACGCAGTATTTT.

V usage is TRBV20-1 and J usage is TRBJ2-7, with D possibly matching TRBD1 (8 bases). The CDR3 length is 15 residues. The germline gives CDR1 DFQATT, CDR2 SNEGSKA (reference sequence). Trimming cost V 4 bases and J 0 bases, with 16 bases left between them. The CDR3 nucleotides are TGCAGTGCTAATCCGGGAGGACAGGGCTCCTACGAGCAGTACTTC. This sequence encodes CSANPGGQGSYEQYF.

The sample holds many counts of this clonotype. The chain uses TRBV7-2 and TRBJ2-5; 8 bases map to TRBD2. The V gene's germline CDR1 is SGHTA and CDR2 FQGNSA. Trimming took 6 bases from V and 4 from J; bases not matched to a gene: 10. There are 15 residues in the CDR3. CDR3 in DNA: TGTGCCAGCAGTCCAGCGCCGGGACTAGTAGAGACCCAGTACTTC. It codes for CASSPAPGLVETQYF. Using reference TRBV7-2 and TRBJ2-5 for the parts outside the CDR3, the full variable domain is GAGVSQSPSNKVTEKGKDVELRCDPISGHTALYWYRQSLGQGLEFLIYFQGNSAPDKSGLPSDRFSAERTGGSVSTLTIQRTQQEDSAVYLCASSPAPGLVETQYFGPGTRLLVL.

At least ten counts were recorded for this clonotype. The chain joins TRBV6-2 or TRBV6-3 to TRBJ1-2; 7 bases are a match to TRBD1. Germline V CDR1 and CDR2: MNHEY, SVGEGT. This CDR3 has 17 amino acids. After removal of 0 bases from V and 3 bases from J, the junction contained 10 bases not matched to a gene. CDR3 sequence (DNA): TGTGCCAGCAGTTACTCGATCGCAGGACAGGAGGACTATGGCTACACCTTC. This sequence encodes CASSYSIAGQEDYGYTF.

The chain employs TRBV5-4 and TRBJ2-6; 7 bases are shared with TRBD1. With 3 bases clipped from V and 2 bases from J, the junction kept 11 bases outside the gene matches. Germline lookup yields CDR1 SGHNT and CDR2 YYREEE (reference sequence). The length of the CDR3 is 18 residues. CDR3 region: CASSSPETGYAGANVLTF. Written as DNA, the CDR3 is TGTGCCAGCAGCTCACCAGAGACAGGGTACGCTGGGGCCAACGTCCTGACTTTC.

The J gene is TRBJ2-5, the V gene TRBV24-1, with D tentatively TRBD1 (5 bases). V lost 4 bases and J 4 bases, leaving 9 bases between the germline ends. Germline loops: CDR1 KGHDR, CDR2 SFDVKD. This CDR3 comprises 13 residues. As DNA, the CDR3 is TGTGCCACCAGTGACGCAGGGCCAGAGACCCAGTACTTC. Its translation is CATSDAGPETQYF.

In DNA, the CDR3 is TGTGCCAGCAGCCAAGAGATAGCGGGATGGAACGAGCAGTACTTC. Its translation is CASSQEIAGWNEQYF. V usage is TRBV3-1 and J usage is TRBJ2-7, with TRBD2 matching over 8 bases. Germline CDR1 reads LGHDT; CDR2 reads YNNKEL (reference sequence). Unmatched junction bases numbered 6, after V lost 0 bases and J lost 5 bases. The CDR3 extends over 15 amino acids.

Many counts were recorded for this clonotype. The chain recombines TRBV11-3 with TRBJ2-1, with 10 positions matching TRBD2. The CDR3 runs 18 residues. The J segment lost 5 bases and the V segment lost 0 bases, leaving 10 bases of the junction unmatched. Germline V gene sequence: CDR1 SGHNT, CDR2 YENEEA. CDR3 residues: CASSLEGRGLAVHNEQFF. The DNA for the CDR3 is TGTGCCAGCAGCTTAGAAGGTCGCGGACTAGCGGTACACAATGAGCAGTTCTTC.

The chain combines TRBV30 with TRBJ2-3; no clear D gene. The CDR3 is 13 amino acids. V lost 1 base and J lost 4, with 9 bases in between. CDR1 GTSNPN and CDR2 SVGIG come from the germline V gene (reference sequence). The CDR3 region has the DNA TGTGCCTGGAGTGACCGCGATCCAGATACGCAGTATTTT. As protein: CAWSDRDPDTQYF.

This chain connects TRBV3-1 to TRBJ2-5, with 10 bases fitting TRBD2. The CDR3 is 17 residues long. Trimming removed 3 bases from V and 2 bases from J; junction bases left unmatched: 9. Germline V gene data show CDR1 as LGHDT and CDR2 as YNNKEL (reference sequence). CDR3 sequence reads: CASSQALSGGSQETQYF. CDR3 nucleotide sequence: TGTGCCAGCAGCCAGGCTCTTAGCGGGGGGTCTCAAGAGACCCAGTACTTC.

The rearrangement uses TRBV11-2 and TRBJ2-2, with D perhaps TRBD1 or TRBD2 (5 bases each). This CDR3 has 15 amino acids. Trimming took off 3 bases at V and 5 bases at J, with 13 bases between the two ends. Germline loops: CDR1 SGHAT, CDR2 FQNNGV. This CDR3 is CASSLGTVHTGELFF. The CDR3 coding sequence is TGTGCCAGCAGCTTGGGGACCGTCCATACCGGGGAGCTGTTTTTT.

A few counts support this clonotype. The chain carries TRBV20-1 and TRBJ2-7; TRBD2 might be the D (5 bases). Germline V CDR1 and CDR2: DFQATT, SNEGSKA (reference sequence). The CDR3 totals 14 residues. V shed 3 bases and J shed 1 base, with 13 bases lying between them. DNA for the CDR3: TGCAGTGCTAGCCGCCGGGGATGGTCCTACGAGCAGTACTTC. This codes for CSASRRGWSYEQYF.

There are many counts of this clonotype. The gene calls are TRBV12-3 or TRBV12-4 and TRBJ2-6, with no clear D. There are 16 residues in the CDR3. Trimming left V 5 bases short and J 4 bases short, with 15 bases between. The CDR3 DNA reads TGTGCCAGCAGTGACACCTGGGGTTCGGGGGCCAACGTCCTGACTTTC. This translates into CASSDTWGSGANVLTF.

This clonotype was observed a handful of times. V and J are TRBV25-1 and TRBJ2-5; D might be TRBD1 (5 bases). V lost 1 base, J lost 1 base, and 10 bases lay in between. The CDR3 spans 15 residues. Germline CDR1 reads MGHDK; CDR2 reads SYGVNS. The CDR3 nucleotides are TGTGCCAGCAGTGAATCGGGCAGGGCCCAAGAGACCCAGTACTTC. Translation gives CASSESGRAQETQYF.

CDR3 residues: CASRTGSEDEQYF. The CDR3, as DNA: TGTGCCAGTCGGACAGGGTCCGAGGACGAGCAGTACTTC. V is TRBV2 and J is TRBJ2-7; 8 positions match TRBD1. Germline assignment: CDR1 SNHLY and CDR2 FYNNEI. J was trimmed by 5 bases and V by 9 bases; bases with no gene match: 9. There are 13 residues in the CDR3. Full variable domain (remainder filled in from reference TRBV2 and TRBJ2-7): EPEVTQTPSHQVTQMGQEVILRCVPISNHLYFYWYRQILGQKVEFLVSFYNNEISEKSEIFDDQFSVERPDGSNFTLKIRSTKLEDSAMYFCASRTGSEDEQYFGPGTRLTVT.

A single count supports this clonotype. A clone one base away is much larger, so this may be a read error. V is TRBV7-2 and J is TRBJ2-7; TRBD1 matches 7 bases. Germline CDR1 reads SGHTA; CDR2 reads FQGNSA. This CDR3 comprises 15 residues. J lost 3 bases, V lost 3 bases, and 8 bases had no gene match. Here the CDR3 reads CASSFGQVGDYEQYF. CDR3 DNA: TGTGCCAGCAGCTTTGGACAGGTGGGGGACTACGAGCAGTACTTC.

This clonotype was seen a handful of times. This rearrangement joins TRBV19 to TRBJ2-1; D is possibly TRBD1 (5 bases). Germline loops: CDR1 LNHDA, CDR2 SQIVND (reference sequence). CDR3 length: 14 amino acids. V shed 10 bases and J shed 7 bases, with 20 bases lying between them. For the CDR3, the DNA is TGTGCCACCAACCCAGGACCAGGGCCGAATGAGCAGTTCTTC. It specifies CATNPGPGPNEQFF.

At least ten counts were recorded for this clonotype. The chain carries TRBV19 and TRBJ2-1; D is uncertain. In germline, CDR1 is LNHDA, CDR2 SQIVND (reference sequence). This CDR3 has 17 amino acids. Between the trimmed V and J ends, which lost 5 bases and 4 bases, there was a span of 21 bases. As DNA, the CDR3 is TGTGCCAGTAGTGCTCTACCGGGTCCCGATCCATACAATGAGCAGTTCTTC. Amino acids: CASSALPGPDPYNEQFF. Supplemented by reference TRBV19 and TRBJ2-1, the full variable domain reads DGGITQSPKYLFRKEGQNVTLSCEQNLNHDAMYWYRQDPGQGLRLIYYSQIVNDFQKGDIAEGYSVSREKKESFPLTVTSAQKNPTAFYLCASSALPGPDPYNEQFFGPGTRLTVL.

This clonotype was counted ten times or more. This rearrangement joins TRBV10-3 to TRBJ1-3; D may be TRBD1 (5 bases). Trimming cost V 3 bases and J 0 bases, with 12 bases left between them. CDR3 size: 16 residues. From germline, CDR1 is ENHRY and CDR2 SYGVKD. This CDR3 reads CAISEGGASSGNTIYF. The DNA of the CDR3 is TGTGCCATCAGTGAAGGTGGGGCTTCCTCTGGAAACACCATATATTTT.

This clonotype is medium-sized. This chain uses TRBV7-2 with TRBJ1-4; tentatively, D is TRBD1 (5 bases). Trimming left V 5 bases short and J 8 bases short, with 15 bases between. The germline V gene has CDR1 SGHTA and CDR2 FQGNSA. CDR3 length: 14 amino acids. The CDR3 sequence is CASSPDPGREKLFF. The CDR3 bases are TGTGCCAGCAGCCCGGATCCGGGGCGGGAAAAACTGTTTTTT. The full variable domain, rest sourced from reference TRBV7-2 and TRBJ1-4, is GAGVSQSPSNKVTEKGKDVELRCDPISGHTALYWYRQSLGQGLEFLIYFQGNSAPDKSGLPSDRFSAERTGGSVSTLTIQRTQQEDSAVYLCASSPDPGREKLFFGSGTQLSVL.

The DNA for the CDR3 is TGTGCCAGCAGCTGCGACACCGCCAATTCACCCCTCCACTTT. Translated, it gives CASSCDTANSPLHF. The chain couples TRBV7-6 to TRBJ1-6; no reliable D call. Germline CDR1 is SGHVS and CDR2 is FNYEAQ. This CDR3 has 14 amino acids. Trimming took off 4 bases at V and 7 bases at J, with 11 bases between the two ends.